Below, 17 T cell receptor beta chains from the same sample are listed, as sequenced in a study of cytomegalovirus exposure and HLA in healthy donors. PCR employed 60 Vbeta and 13 Jbeta primers. Generated by immunoSEQ multiplex PCR, the TCRdb table keeps only in-frame clones and is missing some. This sample carries about 73,000 clones, 67% of them seen once, and the ten largest clones take approximately 7%. The sample consisted of PBMCs. These receptors all come from a woman in her fifties or sixties in good health and CMV-seropositive.

The chain has TRBV11-2 and TRBJ2-5, with 8 bases fitting TRBD2. CDR1 is SGHAT, CDR2 FQNNGV, per germline. Losses at the gene ends were 3 bases for V and 5 bases for J; bases not matched to a gene: 11. The CDR3 runs 16 residues. The CDR3 DNA follows: TGTGCCAGCAGCTTTGCACCGGGGGGGCCAGAGGAGACCCAGTACTTC. Its translation: CASSFAPGGPEETQYF.

The chain recombines TRBV7-9 with TRBJ1-2; 7 nucleotides agree with TRBD1. After removal of 5 bases from V and 4 bases from J, the junction contained 4 bases not matched to a gene. The germline CDR1 and CDR2 sequences are SEHNR and FQNEAQ (reference sequence). This CDR3 spans 13 amino acids. This CDR3 is CASSTGQLYGYTF. DNA for the CDR3: TGTGCCAGCAGCACGGGACAGCTCTATGGCTACACCTTC.

The chain employs TRBV11-2 and TRBJ2-7, with 12 positions matching TRBD2. The CDR3 extends over 18 amino acids. V dropped 2 bases and J dropped 5; count of bases not matched to a gene: 13. Germline assignment: CDR1 SGHAT and CDR2 FQNNGV. Written as DNA, the CDR3 is TGTGCCAGCAGCTTAACGGCTTCTAGCGGGGGGGCCGGGGACGAGCAGTACGTC. Its translation: CASSLTASSGGAGDEQYV.

The J gene is TRBJ2-3, the V gene TRBV6-4; TRBD2 is a possible D gene (6 bases). The germline V gene has CDR1 MRHNA and CDR2 SNTAGT. The CDR3 contains 13 residues. Trimming removed 0 bases from V and 10 bases from J, with 11 bases in between. The CDR3 nucleotides read TGTGCCAGCAGTGACTCCTTGGGGGGAGCGCAGTATTTT. Translating gives CASSDSLGGAQYF.

This chain connects TRBV10-1 to TRBJ1-1; 7 bases align to TRBD1. This CDR3 has 11 residues. The germline gives CDR1 WNHNN, CDR2 SYGVQD (reference sequence). V shed 7 bases and J 6 bases; nucleotides not matched to a gene: 2. The DNA for the CDR3 is TGCGCCAGCAAAGGGACAGCTGAAGCTTTCTTT. This translates into CASKGTAEAFF.

V usage is TRBV21-1 and J usage is TRBJ1-2; TRBD1 is taken as the D call from the table, unchecked against the DNA. TRBV21-1 is recorded as a pseudogene. This CDR3 contains 19 residues. CDR3 coding DNA: TGTGCCAGCAGCAAAAAGAAACTGGGACAGGCCATACAAGACTATGGCTACACCTTC. This sequence encodes CASSKKKLGQAIQDYGYTF.

The chain is built from TRBV1 and TRBJ2-3; TRBD2, the table's D call, was not compared with the DNA. TRBV1 is marked as a pseudogene. The CDR3 length is 18 residues. The CDR3 is CTTPRGKGLAGGSDTQYF. Written as DNA, the CDR3 is TGCACAACACCCAGGGGGAAGGGACTAGCGGGGGGATCAGATACGCAGTATTTT.

This chain links TRBV5-4 with TRBJ2-3; 9 nucleotides agree with TRBD2. CDR3 length: 14 residues. Per the germline V gene, CDR1 is SGHNT and CDR2 is YYREEE (reference sequence). The CDR3 sequence: CADSGGPSKDTQYF. The CDR3 DNA is TGTGCTGATAGCGGGGGTCCTTCGAAAGATACGCAGTATTTT. Based on the CDR3 plus reference TRBV5-4 and TRBJ2-3, the full variable domain is ETGVTQSPTHLIKTRGQQVTLRCSSQSGHNTVSWYQQALGQGPQFIFQYYREEENGRGNFPPRFSGLQFPNYSSELNVNALELDDSALYLCADSGGPSKDTQYFGPGTRLTVL.

J is TRBJ2-3 and V is TRBV19; unclear D gene. CDR1 is LNHDA, CDR2 SQIVND, per germline (reference sequence). This CDR3 contains 11 residues. Trimming pared 8 bases from V and 0 bases from J, leaving 3 bases between. CDR3 coding DNA: TGTGCCAGTCGTAGCACAGATACGCAGTATTTT. The encoded protein is CASRSTDTQYF.

This chain connects TRBV6-5 to TRBJ2-1, with 8 bases that match TRBD2. The CDR3 consists of 15 residues. V was clipped by 6 bases and J by 5 bases; unmatched bases: 9. The V gene's germline CDR1 is MNHEY and CDR2 SVGAGI. CDR3 protein: CASRETRGGDNEQFF. The CDR3, as DNA: TGTGCCAGCAGGGAGACACGGGGGGGTGACAATGAGCAGTTCTTC.

V and J are TRBV2 and TRBJ1-1; D is undetermined. Germline assignment: CDR1 SNHLY and CDR2 FYNNEI. The V end was cut by 8 bases, the J end by 4 bases, with 23 bases between. The CDR3 sequence is 16 residues long. This CDR3 is CASSSNRGSRTTEAFF. Here the CDR3 DNA reads TGTGCCAGCTCCTCCAATCGAGGGAGTAGGACCACTGAAGCTTTCTTT. The full variable domain, completed using reference TRBV2 and TRBJ1-1, is EPEVTQTPSHQVTQMGQEVILRCVPISNHLYFYWYRQILGQKVEFLVSFYNNEISEKSEIFDDQFSVERPDGSNFTLKIRSTKLEDSAMYFCASSSNRGSRTTEAFFGQGTRLTVV.

The genes are TRBV6-8 and TRBJ1-5; D may be TRBD1 (6 bases). The CDR3 spans 18 residues. V lost 2 bases and J lost 1, with 18 bases in between. CDR1 is MNHGY and CDR2 is SAAAGT in the germline V gene. The CDR3 region is CASSYPKPNRESNQPQHF. The CDR3 region has the DNA TGTGCCAGCAGTTACCCTAAACCCAACAGGGAGAGCAATCAGCCCCAGCATTTT.

V gene TRBV19 combines with J gene TRBJ1-2; D is perhaps TRBD1 (6 bases). Germline-derived CDR1 and CDR2 are LNHDA and SQIVND (reference sequence). CDR3 length: 15 amino acids. V lost 2 bases to trimming and J lost 4 bases, with 14 bases between them. The CDR3 spells CASSIQGPYPYGYTF. Here the CDR3 DNA reads TGTGCCAGTAGTATACAGGGGCCCTACCCCTATGGCTACACCTTC.

This chain links TRBV7-9 with TRBJ2-7; a weak D match, TRBD1 (5 bases). This CDR3 region has 15 residues. Germline CDR1 SEHNR, CDR2 FQNEAQ (reference sequence). V shed 3 bases and J shed 2 bases, with 14 bases lying between them. The CDR3 DNA follows: TGTGCCAGCAGCTTTGGGTCCCCAGGGCCCTACGAGCAGTACGTC. This codes for CASSFGSPGPYEQYV.

The chain carries TRBV6-1 and TRBJ1-2; 8 nucleotides agree with TRBD1. CDR3 size: 15 residues. Germline V lookup: CDR1 MNHNS, CDR2 SASEGT. The trim removed 1 base at V and 6 bases at J, leaving 7 bases unmatched. The CDR3 sequence: CASSEDAGGADGYTF. DNA for the CDR3: TGTGCCAGCAGTGAAGATGCAGGGGGCGCGGATGGCTACACCTTC.

V is TRBV7-6 and J is TRBJ2-1, with TRBD2 identical over 13 bases. Trimming at V came to 5 bases and at J to 8 bases, leaving 6 bases not matched to a gene. This CDR3 is 15 amino acids long. Germline-derived CDR1 and CDR2 are SGHVS and FNYEAQ. The CDR3 bases are TGTGCCAGCAGCCCTACTAGCGGGGGGGCCTATGAGCAGTTCTTC. The encoded protein is CASSPTSGGAYEQFF. Looking up the rest from reference TRBV7-6 and TRBJ2-1 gives the full variable domain: GAGVSQSPRYKVTKRGQDVALRCDPISGHVSLYWYRQALGQGPEFLTYFNYEAQQDKSGLPNDRFSAERPEGSISTLTIQRTEQRDSAMYRCASSPTSGGAYEQFFGPGTRLTVL.

The chain couples TRBV5-1 to TRBJ1-6; D is unclear. The germline gives CDR1 SGHRS, CDR2 YFSETQ. The CDR3 loop spans 16 amino acids. V was trimmed by 4 bases and J by 8 bases, leaving 19 bases between them. The CDR3 DNA reads TGCGCCAGCAGCCTTACCGGTCCCGCGCTGGATTCACCCCTCCACTTT. Amino acids: CASSLTGPALDSPLHF. The variable domain in full, completed from reference TRBV5-1 and TRBJ1-6, reads KAGVTQTPRYLIKTRGQQVTLSCSPISGHRSVSWYQQTPGQGLQFLFEYFSETQRNKGNFPGRFSGRQFSNSRSEMNVSTLELGDSALYLCASSLTGPALDSPLHFGNGTRLTVT.